This TCR beta chain appears in the sequencing data of a study of OX40 agonist ivuxolimab in advanced cancers. As for the study in general: A history of anti-PD-1, anti-PD-L1 or anti-CTLA-4 therapy was acceptable, and roughly 40% had some. Two cutaneous melanoma patients and one hepatocellular carcinoma patient, three in all, had partial responses. Notes on the study in general: At 0.1 to 3.0 mg/kg and by week 6, clonal expansion occurred in CD4+ and CD8+ blood T cells. The specificity for antigen of the expanded peripheral T cells was not determined.

Method: immunoSEQ multiplex PCR; TCRdb's copy keeps in-frame clones and lacks some. The table records about 99,000 clones, 75% to 95% of them present only once. V lost 5 bases and J lost 3; bases outside the gene matches: 2. In germline, CDR1 is MNHNS, CDR2 SASEGT. CDR3 length: 13 amino acids. In the case of this clone: The antigen is undetermined.

The chain is built from TRBV6-1 and TRBJ1-1, with 8 positions matching TRBD1. This TCR was sampled from an adult with an advanced solid tumor such as melanoma, head and neck, liver or kidney cancer. Sequencing used CD4+ or CD8+ T cells sorted from blood, obtained in a trial of the OX40 agonist ivuxolimab. The CDR3 nucleotides read TGTGCCAGCAGTCGACAGGGGTACACTGAAGCTTTCTTT. Amino acids: CASSRQGYTEAFF.